Listed below are T cell receptor beta chains from one sample, sequenced in a study of vaccination effects on CD4 cells after COVID-19. The antigens of these receptors remain unknown. Using immunoSEQ multiplex PCR, the repertoire was profiled, and TCRdb retains in-frame clones only, with some absent. Here the sample spans approximately 8,900 clones, about four fifths being singletons. Specimen: CD4+ T cells from PBMCs cultured with HCoV-229E spike peptides, collected before COVID-19 vaccination. The receptors stem from a human donor who received a COVID-19 vaccine. Both conserved end residues are part of each CDR3. The order of the fields is CDR3 length, clone size, D gene, V gene, J gene, CDR3 protein, CDR3 DNA. D genes are given only for firm matches. Clone size, where shown, is once, few, many, or a class for clones that have expanded.

CDR3 length: 16; clone size: NA; D gene: TRBD1; V gene: TRBV18; J gene: TRBJ2-1; CDR3 protein: CASSPPGQGTYNEQFF; CDR3 DNA: TGTGCCAGCTCACCCCCGGGACAGGGGACTTACAATGAGCAGTTCTTC
CDR3 length: 12; clone size: NA; D gene: NA; V gene: TRBV12-3/TRBV12-4; J gene: TRBJ2-3; CDR3 protein: CASQKGTDTQYF; CDR3 DNA: TGTGCCAGCCAGAAGGGCACAGATACGCAGTATTTT
CDR3 length: 15; clone size: NA; D gene: NA; V gene: TRBV9; J gene: TRBJ1-1; CDR3 protein: CASSVAPGEGTEAFF; CDR3 DNA: TGTGCCAGCAGCGTAGCTCCAGGGGAAGGTACTGAAGCTTTCTTT
CDR3 length: 12; clone size: once; D gene: NA; V gene: TRBV29-1; J gene: TRBJ2-7; CDR3 protein: CSVGSRPYEQYF; CDR3 DNA: TGCAGCGTGGGCTCCCGACCGTACGAGCAGTACTTC
CDR3 length: 15; clone size: NA; D gene: NA; V gene: TRBV7-9; J gene: TRBJ2-5; CDR3 protein: CASSLEGWAEETQYF; CDR3 DNA: TGTGCCAGCAGCTTAGAGGGTTGGGCCGAAGAGACCCAGTACTTC
CDR3 length: 16; clone size: NA; D gene: TRBD1; V gene: TRBV5-1; J gene: TRBJ1-2; CDR3 protein: CASSTSGTGANYGYTF; CDR3 DNA: TGCGCCAGCAGCACCTCCGGGACAGGAGCTAACTATGGCTACACCTTC
CDR3 length: 15; clone size: NA; D gene: NA; V gene: TRBV11-2; J gene: TRBJ2-7; CDR3 protein: CASRRIRGRIYEQYF; CDR3 DNA: TGTGCCAGCAGGCGGATTCGGGGACGGATCTACGAGCAGTACTTC
CDR3 length: 14; clone size: NA; D gene: TRBD2; V gene: TRBV6-6; J gene: TRBJ2-5; CDR3 protein: CASSGGTSGPRPYF; CDR3 DNA: TGTGCCAGCAGCGGCGGGACTAGCGGCCCTCGACCGTACTTC
CDR3 length: 16; clone size: NA; D gene: TRBD2; V gene: TRBV5-4; J gene: TRBJ2-1; CDR3 protein: CASSLGTSEVGNEQFF; CDR3 DNA: TGTGCCAGCAGCTTGGGGACTAGCGAGGTTGGGAATGAGCAGTTCTTC
CDR3 length: 18; clone size: few; D gene: NA; V gene: TRBV10-1; J gene: TRBJ2-1; CDR3 protein: CASSGPTKDRGMGNEQFF; CDR3 DNA: TGCGCCAGCAGTGGACCAACCAAGGACCGGGGGATGGGCAATGAGCAGTTCTTC
CDR3 length: 16; clone size: NA; D gene: TRBD2; V gene: TRBV7-8; J gene: TRBJ2-1; CDR3 protein: CASSLVGTSGYNEQFF; CDR3 DNA: TGTGCCAGCAGCTTAGTAGGGACTAGCGGCTACAATGAGCAGTTCTTC
CDR3 length: 13; clone size: NA; D gene: NA; V gene: TRBV19; J gene: TRBJ2-1; CDR3 protein: CASSVKGDVGQFF; CDR3 DNA: TGTGCCAGTAGTGTAAAGGGTGACGTGGGGCAGTTCTTC
CDR3 length: 17; clone size: NA; D gene: NA; V gene: TRBV5-4; J gene: TRBJ2-1; CDR3 protein: CASSADLFTRIYNEQFF; CDR3 DNA: TGTGCCAGCAGCGCCGACTTATTCACCCGTATCTACAATGAGCAGTTCTTC
CDR3 length: 14; clone size: NA; D gene: NA; V gene: TRBV30; J gene: TRBJ1-3; CDR3 protein: CALQGMQADHTIYF; CDR3 DNA: TGTGCCTTGCAGGGCATGCAGGCAGATCACACCATATATTTT
CDR3 length: 20; clone size: once; D gene: TRBD1; V gene: TRBV5-1; J gene: TRBJ2-3; CDR3 protein: CASSLAPGQGLSRGTDTQYF; CDR3 DNA: TGCGCCAGCAGCTTGGCCCCCGGACAGGGCTTGAGTAGAGGCACAGATACGCAGTATTTT
CDR3 length: 15; clone size: NA; D gene: NA; V gene: TRBV11-2; J gene: TRBJ2-7; CDR3 protein: CASSFYSIRGSEQYF; CDR3 DNA: TGTGCCAGCAGCTTTTATTCCATCCGTGGGTCCGAGCAGTACTTC
CDR3 length: 17; clone size: NA; D gene: TRBD1; V gene: TRBV10-3; J gene: TRBJ1-5; CDR3 protein: CAISGGETGGGNQPQHF; CDR3 DNA: TGTGCCATCAGTGGAGGGGAAACAGGGGGTGGCAATCAGCCCCAGCATTTT
CDR3 length: 16; clone size: once; D gene: NA; V gene: TRBV15; J gene: TRBJ2-1; CDR3 protein: CATSRDLGYGYNEQFF; CDR3 DNA: TGTGCCACCAGCAGAGATCTGGGGTATGGGTACAATGAGCAGTTCTTC
CDR3 length: 13; clone size: NA; D gene: TRBD1; V gene: TRBV6-5; J gene: TRBJ1-2; CDR3 protein: CASSPGQAGGYTF; CDR3 DNA: TGTGCCAGCAGTCCGGGACAGGCGGGAGGCTACACCTTC
CDR3 length: 13; clone size: NA; D gene: NA; V gene: TRBV29-1; J gene: TRBJ2-3; CDR3 protein: CSVEDHLTDTQYF; CDR3 DNA: TGCAGCGTTGAAGATCATCTCACAGATACGCAGTATTTT
CDR3 length: 15; clone size: NA; D gene: NA; V gene: TRBV7-2; J gene: TRBJ1-2; CDR3 protein: CASSLVGGEAYGYTF; CDR3 DNA: TGTGCCAGCAGCTTAGTGGGCGGCGAAGCCTATGGCTACACCTTC
CDR3 length: 15; clone size: NA; D gene: NA; V gene: TRBV12-5; J gene: TRBJ1-3; CDR3 protein: CASGLETGPGNTIYF; CDR3 DNA: TGTGCTAGTGGTCTAGAGACAGGCCCTGGAAACACCATATATTTT
CDR3 length: 15; clone size: once; D gene: NA; V gene: TRBV9; J gene: TRBJ2-7; CDR3 protein: CASSVSASEGYGQYF; CDR3 DNA: TGTGCCAGCAGCGTGTCGGCTAGCGAAGGATACGGGCAGTACTTC
CDR3 length: 17; clone size: NA; D gene: NA; V gene: TRBV21-1; J gene: TRBJ2-5; CDR3 protein: CASSKQHRVLMGETQYF; CDR3 DNA: TGTGCCAGCAGCAAACAGCACCGGGTACTTATGGGGGAGACCCAGTACTTC
CDR3 length: 15; clone size: once; D gene: TRBD2; V gene: TRBV7-2; J gene: TRBJ2-3; CDR3 protein: CASSSLAGFTDTQYF; CDR3 DNA: TGTGCCAGCAGCTCCCTAGCGGGGTTCACAGATACGCAGTATTTT
CDR3 length: 15; clone size: once; D gene: NA; V gene: TRBV6-5; J gene: TRBJ2-2; CDR3 protein: CASSYPEGNTGELFF; CDR3 DNA: TGTGCCAGCAGTTACCCCGAGGGAAACACCGGGGAGCTGTTTTTT
CDR3 length: 14; clone size: NA; D gene: TRBD1; V gene: TRBV5-1; J gene: TRBJ1-5; CDR3 protein: CASSWDSGDEPQHF; CDR3 DNA: TGCGCCAGCAGCTGGGACAGTGGGGACGAGCCCCAGCATTTT